A selection of T cell receptor beta chains follows, all from one sample in a study of cytomegalovirus exposure and HLA in healthy donors. The method was immunoSEQ multiplex PCR; TCRdb's version includes in-frame clones alone and lacks a portion of them. The sample lists 60,000 to 80,000 clones; approximately 80% were seen once. Input material: PBMCs. The receptors come from a man younger than 40 in good health and CMV-seronegative. The CDR3 runs from the conserved cysteine through the conserved F or W. The D gene is left open where the match is weak. The size of a clone is reported for some rows only, either as once, few or many, or as a class for expanded clones.

clone size,J gene,D gene,V gene,CDR3 protein,CDR3 DNA
-,TRBJ2-3,-,TRBV11-3,CASSSLAALSTDTQYF,TGTGCCAGCAGCTCTTTAGCGGCACTTAGCACAGATACGCAGTATTTT
-,TRBJ2-5,-,TRBV27,CASSTEPSGQETQYF,TGTGCCAGCAGTACCGAACCGTCGGGCCAAGAGACCCAGTACTTC
-,TRBJ2-5,TRBD2,TRBV5-6,CASSLLGRVGETQYF,TGTGCCAGCAGCTTGCTCGGGAGGGTTGGAGAGACCCAGTACTTC
few,TRBJ2-1,TRBD1,TRBV7-9,CASGTPGGYNEQFF,TGTGCCAGCGGGACCCCAGGGGGCTACAATGAGCAGTTCTTC
once,TRBJ2-1,-,TRBV5-1,CASRHRGVGSDEQFF,TGCGCCAGCAGACATAGGGGCGTGGGGTCCGATGAGCAGTTCTTC
-,TRBJ1-2,-,TRBV6-1,CASQINYGYTF,TGTGCCAGCCAAATTAACTATGGCTACACCTTC
once,TRBJ2-3,TRBD2,TRBV10-3,CAISEFTGVNSGSPGGDTQYF,TGTGCCATCAGTGAGTTCACAGGGGTGAATAGCGGGAGTCCGGGCGGAGATACGCAGTATTTT
-,TRBJ1-3,TRBD1,TRBV18,CASSPTGTGVGNTIYF,TGTGCCAGCTCACCAACCGGGACAGGAGTTGGAAACACCATATATTTT
-,TRBJ1-6,-,TRBV6-1,CASSDAEYYNSPLHF,TGTGCCAGCAGTGACGCGGAATACTATAATTCACCCCTCCACTTT
-,TRBJ2-1,-,TRBV5-5,CASSPRAGGYNEQFF,TGTGCCAGCAGCCCGCGGGCAGGGGGGTACAATGAGCAGTTCTTC